These T cell receptor beta chains were read from a single sample in a study of blood T cell repertoires in COVID-19. Clones were read by immunoSEQ multiplex PCR, and TCRdb kept only the in-frame ones, dropping some. The sample contains under 200,000 clones, roughly 87% of which appear only once. Material for sequencing was PBMCs or T cells enriched from blood (not recorded which). The receptors were sampled from a woman aged 50 to 60 who had recovered from COVID-19. The CDR3 runs from the conserved cysteine through the conserved F or W. A D gene is named only where the DNA matches it firmly. Not all rows give a size; the values are once, few, many and, for expanded clones, a class.

d_gene: .
v_gene: TRBV2
abundance: .
j_gene: TRBJ1-4
CDR3nt: TGTGCCAGCAGTGGGGACACGCTTAATGAAAAACTGTTTTTT
CDR3aa: CASSGDTLNEKLFF

d_gene: .
v_gene: TRBV5-1
abundance: .
j_gene: TRBJ2-5
CDR3nt: TGCGCCAGCAGCTTGGGTCCGGGTGAGACCCAGTACTTC
CDR3aa: CASSLGPGETQYF

d_gene: .
v_gene: TRBV11-3
abundance: .
j_gene: TRBJ2-7
CDR3nt: TGTGCCAGCAGCCCCGGGTCCTACTCCTACGAGCAGTACTTC
CDR3aa: CASSPGSYSYEQYF

d_gene: TRBD1
v_gene: TRBV19
abundance: .
j_gene: TRBJ1-5
CDR3nt: TGTGCCAGTAGCAGAGGACAGGGGGTTCGCCAGCCCCAGCATTTT
CDR3aa: CASSRGQGVRQPQHF

d_gene: TRBD2
v_gene: TRBV7-2
abundance: .
j_gene: TRBJ2-2
CDR3nt: TGTGCCAGCAGCTCCCGACTAGCGGTGAACACCGGGGAGCTGTTTTTT
CDR3aa: CASSSRLAVNTGELFF

d_gene: .
v_gene: TRBV28
abundance: .
j_gene: TRBJ1-5
CDR3nt: TGTGCCAGCAACTCCCCCCAGGGGACCCACAATCAGCCCCAGCATTTT
CDR3aa: CASNSPQGTHNQPQHF

d_gene: .
v_gene: TRBV9
abundance: .
j_gene: TRBJ1-5
CDR3nt: TGTGCCAGCAGCGTAGGGGAGGGCAGCCAGCCCCAGCATTTT
CDR3aa: CASSVGEGSQPQHF

d_gene: TRBD1
v_gene: TRBV6-5
abundance: few
j_gene: TRBJ1-4
CDR3nt: TGTGCCAGCAACAGGGGGGAGTGGACTAATGAAAAACTGTTTTTT
CDR3aa: CASNRGEWTNEKLFF

d_gene: .
v_gene: TRBV10-1
abundance: .
j_gene: TRBJ2-1
CDR3nt: TGCGCCAGCAGTCAACAGGGTAACGACAATGAGCAGTTCTTC
CDR3aa: CASSQQGNDNEQFF

d_gene: .
v_gene: TRBV20-1
abundance: once
j_gene: TRBJ2-7
CDR3nt: TGCAGCGGGGGACTTTCCTACGAGCAGTACTTC
CDR3aa: CSGGLSYEQYF

d_gene: .
v_gene: TRBV4-3
abundance: .
j_gene: TRBJ2-7
CDR3nt: TGCGCCAGCAGCCAAGGGCTAAGCGGCCAAACCTACGAGCAGTACTTC
CDR3aa: CASSQGLSGQTYEQYF

d_gene: .
v_gene: TRBV28
abundance: .
j_gene: TRBJ1-1
CDR3nt: TGTGCCGGGGCGGGATCGGCTGAAGCTTTCTTT
CDR3aa: CAGAGSAEAFF

d_gene: TRBD2
v_gene: TRBV7-2
abundance: once
j_gene: TRBJ2-1
CDR3nt: TGTGCCAGCAGCCCGGGACTAATGAGAAACAATGAGCAGTTCTTC
CDR3aa: CASSPGLMRNNEQFF

d_gene: TRBD2
v_gene: TRBV11-2
abundance: .
j_gene: TRBJ2-3
CDR3nt: TGTGCCAGCAGCTTAGAAGTGGGGCGCGGGAGGAAAGATACGCAGTATTTT
CDR3aa: CASSLEVGRGRKDTQYF

d_gene: TRBD2
v_gene: TRBV18
abundance: .
j_gene: TRBJ2-1
CDR3nt: TGTGCCAGCTCCCGGACTAGCGGGGACAATGAGCAGTTCTTC
CDR3aa: CASSRTSGDNEQFF

d_gene: .
v_gene: TRBV7-9
abundance: .
j_gene: TRBJ1-2
CDR3nt: TGTGCCAGCAGCTCGGTGACAGCGGGGGGCTACACCTTC
CDR3aa: CASSSVTAGGYTF

d_gene: TRBD1
v_gene: TRBV24-1
abundance: .
j_gene: TRBJ1-2
CDR3nt: TGTGCCACCAGTGATTCCCGGGACAGCCTCTATGGCTACACCTTC
CDR3aa: CATSDSRDSLYGYTF

d_gene: TRBD2
v_gene: TRBV11-2
abundance: .
j_gene: TRBJ2-7
CDR3nt: TGTGCCAGCAGCTTCGAGCGGGGGGGGTACGAGCAGTACTTC
CDR3aa: CASSFERGGYEQYF

d_gene: .
v_gene: TRBV5-1
abundance: .
j_gene: TRBJ2-5
CDR3nt: TGCGCCAGCAGCTGGGACGACAGGAAAGAGACCCAGTACTTC
CDR3aa: CASSWDDRKETQYF

d_gene: .
v_gene: TRBV18
abundance: .
j_gene: TRBJ2-7
CDR3nt: TGTGCCAGCTCACCAGGACATGACGAGCAGTACTTC
CDR3aa: CASSPGHDEQYF

d_gene: .
v_gene: TRBV4-3
abundance: .
j_gene: TRBJ1-1
CDR3nt: TGCGCCAGCAGCCGGAACAGCCAGAGAAACACTGAAGCTTTCTTT
CDR3aa: CASSRNSQRNTEAFF

d_gene: .
v_gene: TRBV2
abundance: .
j_gene: TRBJ2-7
CDR3nt: TGTGCCAGCAAGAGGGACACCCTTCAAGCCGAGCAGTACTTC
CDR3aa: CASKRDTLQAEQYF